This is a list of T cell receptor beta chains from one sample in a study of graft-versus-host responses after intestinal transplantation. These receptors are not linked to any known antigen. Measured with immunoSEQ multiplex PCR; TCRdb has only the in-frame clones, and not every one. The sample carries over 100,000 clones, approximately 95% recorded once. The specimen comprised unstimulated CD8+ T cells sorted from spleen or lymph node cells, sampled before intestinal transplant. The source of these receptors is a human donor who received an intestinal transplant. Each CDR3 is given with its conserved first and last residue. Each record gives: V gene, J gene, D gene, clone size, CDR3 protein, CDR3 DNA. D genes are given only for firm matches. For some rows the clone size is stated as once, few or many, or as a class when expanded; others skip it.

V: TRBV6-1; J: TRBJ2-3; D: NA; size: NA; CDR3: CASSESVATTDTQYF; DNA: TGTGCCAGCAGTGAATCGGTAGCGACCACAGATACGCAGTATTTT
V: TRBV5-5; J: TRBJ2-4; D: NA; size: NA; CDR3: CASSLEGASLGKNIQYF; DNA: TGTGCCAGCAGCTTGGAAGGGGCCTCCCTGGGCAAAAACATTCAGTACTTC
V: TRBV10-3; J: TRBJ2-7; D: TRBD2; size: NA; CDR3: CAITTSGDHPYEQYF; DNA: TGTGCCATCACGACTAGCGGGGATCATCCCTACGAGCAGTACTTC
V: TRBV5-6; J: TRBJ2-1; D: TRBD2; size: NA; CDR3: CASSATGTRNEQFF; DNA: TGTGCCAGCAGCGCAACCGGGACTAGAAATGAGCAGTTCTTC
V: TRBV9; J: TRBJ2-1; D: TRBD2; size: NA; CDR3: CASSVGGRAYEQFF; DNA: TGTGCCAGCAGCGTAGGCGGGAGGGCCTATGAGCAGTTCTTC
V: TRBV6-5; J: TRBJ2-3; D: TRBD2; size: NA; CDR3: CASSQREWTDTQYF; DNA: TGTGCCAGCAGTCAGCGGGAGTGGACAGATACGCAGTATTTT
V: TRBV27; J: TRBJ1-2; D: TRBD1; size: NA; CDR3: CASSLDRAVGYTF; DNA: TGTGCCAGCAGTTTAGACAGGGCGGTTGGCTACACCTTC
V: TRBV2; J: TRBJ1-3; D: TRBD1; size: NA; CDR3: CASSAHDSQGSRGGNTIYF; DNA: TGTGCCAGCAGTGCCCACGACTCACAGGGGAGTAGAGGTGGAAACACCATATATTTT
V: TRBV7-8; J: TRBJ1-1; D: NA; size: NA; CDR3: CASSLARHLGRGNTEAFF; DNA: TGTGCCAGCAGCTTAGCGCGACATCTAGGGCGGGGGAACACTGAAGCTTTCTTT
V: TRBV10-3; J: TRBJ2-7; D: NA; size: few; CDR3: CAISETRFEEQYF; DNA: TGTGCCATCAGTGAGACTAGATTCGAGGAGCAGTACTTC
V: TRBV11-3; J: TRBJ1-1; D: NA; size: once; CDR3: CASSLGMNTEAFF; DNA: TGTGCCAGCAGCTTAGGCATGAACACTGAAGCTTTCTTT
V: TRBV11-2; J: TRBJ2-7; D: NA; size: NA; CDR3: CASSLGHSYEQYF; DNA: TGTGCCAGCAGCTTAGGACACTCCTACGAGCAGTACTTC
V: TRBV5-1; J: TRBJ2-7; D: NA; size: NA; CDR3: CASSSSYEQYF; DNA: TGCGCCAGCAGCTCATCCTACGAGCAGTACTTC
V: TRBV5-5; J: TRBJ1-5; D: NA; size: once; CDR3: CASSPGRGNQPQHF; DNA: TGTGCCAGCAGCCCCGGTCGGGGCAATCAGCCCCAGCATTTT
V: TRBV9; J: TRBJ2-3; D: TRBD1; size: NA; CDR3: CASSVKGAGDTQYF; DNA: TGTGCCAGCAGCGTTAAGGGGGCAGGGGATACGCAGTATTTT
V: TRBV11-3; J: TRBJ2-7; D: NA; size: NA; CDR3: CASRHLLDGAYEQYF; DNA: TGTGCCAGCCGCCATCTCCTGGACGGAGCCTACGAGCAGTACTTC
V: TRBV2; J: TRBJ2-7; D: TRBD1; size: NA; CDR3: CASTHRGYEQYF; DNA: TGTGCCAGCACGCACAGGGGGTACGAGCAGTACTTC
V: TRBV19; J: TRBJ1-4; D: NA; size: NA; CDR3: CASSPSEGTNEKLFF; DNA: TGTGCCAGTAGTCCATCGGAGGGGACTAATGAAAAACTGTTTTTT
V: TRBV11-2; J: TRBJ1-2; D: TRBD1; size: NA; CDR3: CASSLGLSSGQGAWYGYTF; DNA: TGTGCCAGCAGCTTAGGACTTAGTTCGGGACAGGGGGCTTGGTATGGCTACACCTTC
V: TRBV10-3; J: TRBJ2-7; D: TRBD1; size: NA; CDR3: CASASTGKPYEQYF; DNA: TGTGCCAGCGCGTCGACAGGGAAACCCTACGAGCAGTACTTC
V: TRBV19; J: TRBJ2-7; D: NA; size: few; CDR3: CASSIGAYEQYF; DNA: TGTGCCAGTAGTATTGGGGCCTACGAGCAGTACTTC
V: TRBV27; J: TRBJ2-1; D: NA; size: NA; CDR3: CASSRDDHFNEQFF; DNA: TGTGCCAGCAGTCGTGACGATCATTTCAATGAGCAGTTCTTC